This TCR beta chain was profiled in a study of T-cell reconstitution after alpha-beta-depleted transplantation in children. Study-level findings and limits: Expanded clones from the graft, numbering several hundred, reportedly supplied alpha-beta T cells about two months after transplant. Surviving recipient cells, namely T cells and thymic progenitors, were the source of high day-60 TCRbeta diversity in some patients. After one year, T-cell counts and TCRbeta diversity mostly came from new T cells.

Unique molecular identifiers were incorporated when the TCRbeta library was constructed. TCRdb analysed the PCR reads with MiXCR anew, one entry per CDR3 protein. This table holds about 580,000 distinct CDR3 sequences, 25% to 30% found once. Germline values: CDR1 SGHKS, CDR2 YYEKEE (reference sequence). With 1 base removed from V and 4 bases from J, the gap between germline ends came to 12 bases. The CDR3 contains 15 residues. With regard to this clonotype: The antigen is unknown.

This TCR was recovered from a boy under three years old with Wiskott-Aldrich syndrome, due to receive a stem cell transplant. The input for sequencing was PBMCs, taken before TCRalphabeta/CD19-depleted stem cell transplant. The chain carries TRBV5-5 and TRBJ1-5, with no clear D. DNA for the CDR3: TGTGCCAGCAGCTTGACGGGGAATGCTAATCAGCCCCAGCATTTT. Protein sequence: CASSLTGNANQPQHF.